The entry below describes one T cell receptor (beta chain). Its antigen remains unidentified. No base qualities exist here, and no much larger clone lies one base off it. The sample has other DNA sequences that encode this CDR3 too. The sample is drawn from a study of graft-versus-host responses after intestinal transplantation (dated by TCRdb to the early 2020s). Study-level background: The transplants that recipients got were multivisceral, liver-intestinal, or isolated intestinal. All recipients received anti-thymocyte globulin induction followed by maintenance tacrolimus and steroids for around three years. Bulk TCR-beta CDR3 sequencing was used to track graft-versus-host and host-versus-graft alloreactive T cell clones in the graft, circulation and bone marrow after intestinal transplantation. Alloreactive clones were identified by sequencing pre-transplant mixed lymphocyte reaction products and comparing them with unstimulated pre-transplant donor and recipient T cells. Of the 20 to 30 intestinal transplant recipients enrolled in the cohort, one of whom was a retransplant, a few patients without pretransplant specimens were excluded. Donor T cell macrochimerism was defined as a peak of at least 4% donor T cells among recipient peripheral blood mononuclear cells. Rather than being sequenced by the commercial service, samples from a few later patients were sequenced in-house on an Illumina MiSeq and processed with MiXCR.

The CDR3 runs 14 residues from the cysteine to the phenylalanine. Here the CDR3 DNA is all that survives: 42 bases in frame from base 1. The junction shows trimming of 6 bases on V and 2 bases on J, and the gene matches do not reach 5 bases of it. The CDR1 and CDR2 encoded by the germline V gene (reference sequence) are LNHDA and SQIVND. Overall results and qualifications from the work: GvH clones were detected in recipient bone marrow, and some of these GvH clones were observed earlier in ileal mucosa or blood, consistent with an intestinal mucosal origin. High GvH to HvG T cell clonal ratios were observed in the allografts of patients with donor T cell macrochimerism. The relatively low number and heterogeneity of intestinal transplant patients limited the conclusions. Peak levels of circulating GvH clones were associated with declines in HvG clones early after transplant.

The library was produced with the immunoSEQ multiplex PCR assay. For most patients, genomic DNA was isolated with the Qiagen DNeasy Blood and Tissue Kit and shipped frozen to Adaptive Biotechnologies for TCR sequencing. High-throughput TCR-beta CDR3 sequencing of genomic DNA from most patients was performed by Adaptive Biotechnologies. Concerning the study's data processing: Adaptive's ImmunoSEQ software was the source of the TCR sequencing data for roughly 19 patients, while a few other patients were processed with MiXCR and VDJtools. To correct CD4 versus CD8 sorting errors, any sequence found in both subsets at a frequency ratio below 5:1 was removed. CDR3 nucleotide sequences shared between donor and recipient were removed because their origin could not be assigned. Alloreactive clones required at least 2-fold expansion over unstimulated cells and minimum CFSE-low frequency of 0.002% (template counts) or 0.001% (read counts). Clones were considered mappable if detected in sequenced pre-transplant spleen, lymph node, or MLR CFSE-low populations of the donor or recipient. The cumulative frequency of alloreactive clones was calculated as a percentage of all sequences, weighted by copy number. TCRdb took over this immuneACCESS table, retaining in-frame rearrangements with V and J assigned. Such tables are incomplete; in checked studies, under half of the missing clones stem from an unresolved V gene, and the remainder is unexplained. Clone size and V and J calls were adopted from that table, with D and trimming inferred from the DNA. The sample data list 70,000 to 100,000 clones, and less than 90% of these were observed just once. Roughly 0.37% of the sample is in the top ten clones.

Reading the label with the study, this specimen's time point is: cells obtained before transplantation from donor or recipient. CD3+CD4+ and CD3+CD8+ populations were FACS-sorted from unstimulated pre-transplant donor and recipient cells taken from spleen or lymph nodes. The sequence came from a human donor who received an intestinal transplant. The chain is encoded by TRBV19 joined to TRBJ1-2, with 8 bases in between that match TRBD1. The sequences come from unstimulated CD4+ T cells sorted from spleen or lymph node cells, collected before intestinal transplant. The DNA reads TGTGCCAGTAGCCCCGGACAGGGAAACTATGGCTACACCTTC. The encoded protein is CASSPGQGNYGYTF.